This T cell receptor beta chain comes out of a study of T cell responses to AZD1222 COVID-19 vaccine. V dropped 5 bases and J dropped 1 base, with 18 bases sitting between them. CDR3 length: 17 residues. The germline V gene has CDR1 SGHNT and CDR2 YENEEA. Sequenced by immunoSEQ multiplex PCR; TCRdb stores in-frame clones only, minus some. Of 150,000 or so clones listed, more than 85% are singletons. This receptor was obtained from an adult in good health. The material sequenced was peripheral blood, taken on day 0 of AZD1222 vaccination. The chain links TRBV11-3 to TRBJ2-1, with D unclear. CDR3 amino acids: CASSPRWTTASYNEQFF. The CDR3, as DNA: TGTGCCAGCAGCCCTCGGTGGACGACCGCTTCCTACAATGAGCAGTTCTTC.